The 21 T cell receptor beta chains below were found in one sample sequenced in a study of OX40 agonist ivuxolimab in advanced cancers. Measured with immunoSEQ multiplex PCR; TCRdb has only the in-frame clones, and not every one. This sample has about 67,000 clones, with about 85% found just once. The sample consisted of CD4+ or CD8+ T cells sorted from blood, taken in a trial of the OX40 agonist ivuxolimab. These receptors were taken from an adult with an advanced solid tumor such as melanoma, head and neck, liver or kidney cancer.

The chain joins TRBV7-8 to TRBJ2-2; 11 bases are shared with TRBD1. Germline V gene data show CDR1 as SGHVS and CDR2 as FQNEAQ. Trimming at V came to 5 bases and at J to 5 bases, leaving 4 bases not matched to a gene. The CDR3 contains 15 residues. In DNA, the CDR3 is TGTGCCAGCAGCCCGGGACAGGGGGGGACCGGGGAGCTGTTTTTT. Translating it yields CASSPGQGGTGELFF. Drawing the rest from reference TRBV7-8 and TRBJ2-2, the complete variable domain is GAGVSQSPRYKVAKRGQDVALRCDPISGHVSLFWYQQALGQGPEFLTYFQNEAQLDKSGLPSDRFFAERPEGSVSTLKIQRTQQEDSAVYLCASSPGQGGTGELFFGEGSRLTVL.

This sequence joins TRBV29-1 and TRBJ2-1; D might be TRBD2 (6 bases). The CDR3 consists of 14 residues. V lost 3 bases, J lost 6 bases, and 15 bases lay in between. The germline CDR1 and CDR2 sequences are SQVTM and ANQGSEA. CDR3 amino acids: CSVEAGTWSNEQFF. CDR3 in DNA: TGCAGCGTTGAGGCCGGGACTTGGAGCAATGAGCAGTTCTTC.

This clone was found once. This rearrangement joins TRBV7-8 to TRBJ1-2; 7 bases map to TRBD1. Germline trimming cut 5 bases from V and 3 bases from J; bases unmatched to any gene: 9. The CDR3 is made up of 15 amino acids. Germline CDR1 is SGHVS and CDR2 is FQNEAQ. DNA for the CDR3: TGTGCCAGCAGCCTGACTTACAGGGGCGACTATGGCTACACCTTC. It codes for CASSLTYRGDYGYTF.

The chain carries TRBV5-1 and TRBJ2-1; 7 positions agree with TRBD2. V was pared by 5 bases and J by 8 bases, with 13 bases of the junction left unmatched. The CDR3 extends over 15 amino acids. Per germline, CDR1 SGHRS and CDR2 YFSETQ. CDR3 region: CASSSRLASEDEQFF. The CDR3 DNA reads TGCGCCAGCAGTAGCAGACTAGCTTCGGAGGATGAGCAGTTCTTC.

The chain links TRBV5-1 to TRBJ2-7; the match to TRBD1 covers 11 bases. Germline assignment: CDR1 SGHRS and CDR2 YFSETQ. This CDR3 is built from 15 residues. Trimming at V came to 4 bases and at J to 1 base, leaving 4 bases not matched to a gene. CDR3 sequence reads: CASSAGQGGSYEQYF. The CDR3 coding sequence is TGCGCCAGCAGCGCGGGACAGGGGGGATCCTACGAGCAGTACTTC. Looking up the rest from reference TRBV5-1 and TRBJ2-7 gives the full variable domain: KAGVTQTPRYLIKTRGQQVTLSCSPISGHRSVSWYQQTPGQGLQFLFEYFSETQRNKGNFPGRFSGRQFSNSRSEMNVSTLELGDSALYLCASSAGQGGSYEQYFGPGTRLTVT.

The V gene is TRBV28, the J gene TRBJ1-2; possibly TRBD1 for D (5 bases). CDR3 length: 15 residues. Germline lookup yields CDR1 MDHEN and CDR2 SYDVKM. Trimming removed 2 bases from V and 3 bases from J, with 13 bases in between. CDR3: CASSLGGGVDYGYTF. CDR3 in DNA: TGTGCCAGCAGTTTAGGTGGGGGGGTGGACTATGGCTACACCTTC.

The V call is TRBV7-2, the J call TRBJ2-1, with 11 bases fitting TRBD2. With 2 bases clipped from V and 8 bases from J, the junction kept 5 bases outside the gene matches. The length of the CDR3 is 15 residues. In germline, CDR1 is SGHTA, CDR2 FQGNSA. CDR3 DNA: TGTGCCAGCAGCTTATTAGCGGGGGGGCCCCATGAGCAGTTCTTC. It translates to CASSLLAGGPHEQFF. Supplemented by reference TRBV7-2 and TRBJ2-1, the full variable domain reads GAGVSQSPSNKVTEKGKDVELRCDPISGHTALYWYRQSLGQGLEFLIYFQGNSAPDKSGLPSDRFSAERTGGSVSTLTIQRTQQEDSAVYLCASSLLAGGPHEQFFGPGTRLTVL.

This clone was observed a handful of times. The chain links TRBV10-3 to TRBJ1-5; D gene unclear. CDR1 and CDR2 from the germline V gene are ENHRY and SYGVKD. This CDR3 region has 13 residues. V lost 3 bases to trimming and J lost 7 bases, with 10 bases between them. The CDR3 bases are TGTGCCATCAGTGAATACAGTAGACAGCCCCAGCATTTT. Translated, it gives CAISEYSRQPQHF.

The chain is built from TRBV4-1 and TRBJ2-5, with D maybe TRBD1 (6 bases). This CDR3 spans 16 amino acids. The germline V gene encodes CDR1 MGHRA and CDR2 YSYEKL. V shed 1 base and J shed 5 bases, with 17 bases lying between them. The CDR3 loop reads CASSQGLGALLETQYF. DNA of the CDR3: TGCGCCAGCAGCCAAGGGTTGGGGGCGTTATTGGAGACCCAGTACTTC.

This clone turned up a few times. This sequence joins TRBV5-1 and TRBJ2-7; a weak D match, TRBD2 (6 bases). Germline CDR1 and CDR2: SGHRS and YFSETQ. The V and J ends lost 3 bases and 5 bases respectively, with 15 bases between them. This CDR3 comprises 14 residues. The DNA of the CDR3 is TGCGCCAGCAGCTCCCGGCCTGGAGGGGACGAGCAGTACTTC. It codes for CASSSRPGGDEQYF. The entire variable domain, with the rest obtained from reference TRBV5-1 and TRBJ2-7, is as follows: KAGVTQTPRYLIKTRGQQVTLSCSPISGHRSVSWYQQTPGQGLQFLFEYFSETQRNKGNFPGRFSGRQFSNSRSEMNVSTLELGDSALYLCASSSRPGGDEQYFGPGTRLTVT.

The rearrangement joins TRBV2 to TRBJ1-1, with D uncertain. The germline V gene has CDR1 SNHLY and CDR2 FYNNEI. Trimming took 5 bases from V and 4 from J, leaving 11 bases between them. This CDR3 comprises 13 residues. The CDR3 is CASSRGEGTEAFF. The CDR3, as DNA: TGTGCCAGCAGTCGGGGAGAGGGCACTGAAGCTTTCTTT. The variable domain in full, completed from reference TRBV2 and TRBJ1-1, reads EPEVTQTPSHQVTQMGQEVILRCVPISNHLYFYWYRQILGQKVEFLVSFYNNEISEKSEIFDDQFSVERPDGSNFTLKIRSTKLEDSAMYFCASSRGEGTEAFFGQGTRLTVV.

The V and J genes are TRBV9 and TRBJ2-5; D may be TRBD1 (6 bases). The CDR3 totals 14 residues. V was clipped by 0 bases and J by 1 base, with 7 bases between them. Germline V gene sequence: CDR1 SGDLS, CDR2 YYNGEE. CDR3 in amino acids: CASSVAGAQETQYF. DNA of the CDR3: TGTGCCAGCAGCGTAGCAGGGGCCCAAGAGACCCAGTACTTC. The full variable domain, its missing parts supplied by reference TRBV9 and TRBJ2-5, is DSGVTQTPKHLITATGQRVTLRCSPRSGDLSVYWYQQSLDQGLQFLIQYYNGEERAKGNILERFSAQQFPDLHSELNLSSLELGDSALYFCASSVAGAQETQYFGPGTRLLVL.

The chain carries TRBV11-2 and TRBJ1-3; possibly TRBD1 for D (5 bases). The CDR3 loop spans 15 amino acids. Between the trimmed V and J ends, which lost 0 bases and 4 bases, there was a span of 10 bases. The V gene's germline CDR1 is SGHAT and CDR2 FQNNGV. The CDR3 is CASSLDGGDGNTIYF. The CDR3 DNA reads as TGTGCCAGCAGCTTAGATGGGGGGGACGGAAACACCATATATTTT.

This clone appeared once. The gene calls are TRBV5-6 and TRBJ2-7; 7 bases map to TRBD1. The CDR3 totals 14 residues. The ends lost 0 bases at V and 6 bases at J; junction bases unmatched: 6. Germline CDR1 is SGHDT and CDR2 is YYEEEE. CDR3 loop: CASSLAGTAAEQYF. DNA for the CDR3: TGTGCCAGCAGCTTGGCCGGGACAGCCGCCGAGCAGTACTTC.

The CDR3 loop reads CASSLVQGASYEQYF. CDR3 sequence (DNA): TGTGCCAGCAGCTTAGTCCAGGGGGCGTCCTACGAGCAGTACTTC. The chain has TRBV7-2 and TRBJ2-7, with 8 bases fitting TRBD1. The CDR3 loop spans 15 amino acids. Germline CDR1 SGHTA, CDR2 FQGNSA. Unmatched junction bases numbered 3, after V lost 1 base and J lost 1 base.

The V gene is TRBV5-1, the J gene TRBJ1-2, with 8 positions matching TRBD1. The germline gives CDR1 SGHRS, CDR2 YFSETQ. This CDR3 contains 15 residues. J gave up 7 bases and V 0 bases, and 8 bases lay outside the gene matches. CDR3 DNA sequence: TGCGCCAGCAGCTTGGTTGGGCAGGGGGCCAGTGGCTACACCTTC. Protein product: CASSLVGQGASGYTF.

As DNA, the CDR3 is TGTGCCAGCCATTCTATGGGGGGCGATCAGCCCCAGCATTTT. Its translation is CASHSMGGDQPQHF. This chain joins TRBV6-1 and TRBJ1-5, with D maybe TRBD1 (6 bases). The CDR3 extends over 14 amino acids. Germline CDR1 is MNHNS and CDR2 is SASEGT. V was clipped by 8 bases and J by 5 bases, with 16 bases between them.

As regards this clone: At one end the junction does not follow the germline gene, possibly because of a read error. The chain links TRBV10-3 to TRBJ1-3; no clear D. This CDR3 is built from 11 residues. CDR1 and CDR2 (germline): ENHRY, SYGVKD. This chain's CDR3 is CATSDGNTIYF. As DNA, the CDR3 is TGTGCCACCAGTGATGGAAACACCATATATTTT.

The chain combines TRBV28 with TRBJ1-2; no definite D call. V lost 8 bases and J 2 bases, leaving 18 bases between the germline ends. CDR1 and CDR2 from the germline V gene are MDHEN and SYDVKM. The CDR3 runs to 15 residues. Written as DNA, the CDR3 is TGTGCCAGCTCTACCCAAGGGCCGAGCAACTATGGCTACACCTTC. Amino acid sequence: CASSTQGPSNYGYTF.

V gene TRBV7-8 combines with J gene TRBJ2-5; D unresolved. Deletions cut 1 base from V and 1 base from J, with 10 bases between. This CDR3 contains 15 residues. Germline CDR1 and CDR2: SGHVS and FQNEAQ. In DNA form, the CDR3 reads TGTGCCAGCAGCTTAGAGATGACCCTCCAAGAGACCCAGTACTTC. Translated, it gives CASSLEMTLQETQYF.

This clone was observed a handful of times. The chain has TRBV6-5 and TRBJ1-6, with 8 bases identical to TRBD1. The length of the CDR3 is 14 residues. J was trimmed by 10 bases and V by 4 bases; bases with no gene match: 6. Germline values: CDR1 MNHEY, CDR2 SVGAGI. The CDR3 protein is CASSSDRARSPLHF. In DNA, the CDR3 is TGTGCCAGCAGTTCGGACAGGGCCAGATCACCCCTCCACTTT.